Each of the 7 T cell receptor beta chains below was sequenced from the same sample in a study of human T cells and chemical hapten exposure (dated by TCRdb to the early 2020s). The library was prepared using RACE. The instrument given in TCRdb is NextSeq 500. TCRdb reanalyzed the raw reads on its own, using fastp at Q25 for trimming and MiXCR for clone calling, and kept in-frame beta chains. Each entry is one CDR3 protein sequence, shown with its most common DNA and genes. Across this sample there are 150,000 or so distinct CDR3 sequences, with about 14% seen only once. The ten largest clones add up to 1.7% of the sample. The time point label, as the study defines it: patch test 1, 2 weeks after DPC sensitization. The treatment or condition label, read with the paper, signifies: therapeutic diphenylcyclopropenone sensitization with weekly scalp DPC. Specimen: whole blood, collected in connection with sensitization to the hapten diphenylcyclopropenone (DPC). These receptor sequences come from a woman in her twenties or thirties with alopecia areata. Some clones in this sample may be carry-over from other donors' samples.

This clonotype has only a few counts. This chain uses TRBV5-1 with TRBJ2-1; D call uncertain. V was shortened by 1 base and J by 6 bases, with 11 bases between the two germline ends. Germline CDR1 SGHRS, CDR2 YFSETQ. The CDR3 runs to 14 residues. In DNA form, the CDR3 reads TGCGCCAGCAGCTTGCAAAGAATAACCAATGAGCAGTTCTTC. Its translation is CASSLQRITNEQFF.

V and J are TRBV11-1 and TRBJ2-3; TRBD1 matches at 7 bases. Trimming took 2 bases from V and 6 from J; bases not matched to a gene: 8. CDR3 size: 15 residues. Per germline, CDR1 SGHAT and CDR2 FQDESV (reference sequence). The DNA of the CDR3 is TGTGCCAGCAGCTTACGGGACAGCCGGCAGGATACGCAGTATTTT. This translates into CASSLRDSRQDTQYF. Drawing the rest from reference TRBV11-1 and TRBJ2-3, the complete variable domain is EAEVAQSPRYKITEKSQAVAFWCDPISGHATLYWYRQILGQGPELLVQFQDESVVDDSQLPKDRFSAERLKGVDSTLKIQPAELGDSAMYLCASSLRDSRQDTQYFGPGTRLTVL.

DNA of the CDR3: TGTGCCAGCAGCCAATCCGTGAACACTGAAGCTTTCTTT. It codes for CASSQSVNTEAFF. The chain has TRBV14 and TRBJ1-1; D is uncertain. The CDR3 loop spans 13 amino acids. Trimming left V 2 bases short and J 0 bases short, with 4 bases between. The germline CDR1 and CDR2 sequences are SGHDN and FVKESK.

This clonotype has just a few counts. The chain couples TRBV5-4 to TRBJ2-3; D remains unclear. V lost 5 bases and J lost 1, with 11 bases in between. CDR1 is SGHNT and CDR2 is YYREEE in the germline V gene (reference sequence). CDR3 length equals 14 residues. This chain's CDR3 is CASSDPKRTDTQYF. The CDR3 DNA reads as TGTGCCAGCAGTGACCCCAAACGCACAGATACGCAGTATTTT.

This clonotype was found many times. This chain connects TRBV28 to TRBJ1-5, with D unclear. In germline, CDR1 is MDHEN, CDR2 SYDVKM. V shed 4 bases and J shed 0 bases, with 10 bases lying between them. The CDR3 spans 15 residues. The CDR3 here is CASSSGRNSNQPQHF. CDR3 nucleotides: TGTGCCAGCAGTTCCGGACGGAATAGCAATCAGCCCCAGCATTTT.

The sample holds one count of this clonotype. The V and J genes are TRBV30 and TRBJ1-5, with a possible D match to TRBD1 (6 bases). CDR1 and CDR2 from the germline V gene are GTSNPN and SVGIG (reference sequence). Deletions cut 8 bases from V and 5 bases from J, with 16 bases between. The CDR3 contains 13 residues. CDR3 coding DNA: TGTGCCCGGAACCTGGACAGCTATCAGCCCCAGCATTTT. Its translation: CARNLDSYQPQHF.

The rearrangement uses TRBV4-3 and TRBJ2-1; D may correspond to TRBD1 or TRBD2 (5 bases each). V lost 0 bases and J 10 bases, leaving 16 bases between the germline ends. Germline CDR1 LGHNA, CDR2 YSLEER. The CDR3 is 15 amino acids. In DNA form, the CDR3 reads TGCGCCAGCAGCCAAGATAGAGGGGTGTTCGTGGAGCAGTTCTTC. It codes for CASSQDRGVFVEQFF.